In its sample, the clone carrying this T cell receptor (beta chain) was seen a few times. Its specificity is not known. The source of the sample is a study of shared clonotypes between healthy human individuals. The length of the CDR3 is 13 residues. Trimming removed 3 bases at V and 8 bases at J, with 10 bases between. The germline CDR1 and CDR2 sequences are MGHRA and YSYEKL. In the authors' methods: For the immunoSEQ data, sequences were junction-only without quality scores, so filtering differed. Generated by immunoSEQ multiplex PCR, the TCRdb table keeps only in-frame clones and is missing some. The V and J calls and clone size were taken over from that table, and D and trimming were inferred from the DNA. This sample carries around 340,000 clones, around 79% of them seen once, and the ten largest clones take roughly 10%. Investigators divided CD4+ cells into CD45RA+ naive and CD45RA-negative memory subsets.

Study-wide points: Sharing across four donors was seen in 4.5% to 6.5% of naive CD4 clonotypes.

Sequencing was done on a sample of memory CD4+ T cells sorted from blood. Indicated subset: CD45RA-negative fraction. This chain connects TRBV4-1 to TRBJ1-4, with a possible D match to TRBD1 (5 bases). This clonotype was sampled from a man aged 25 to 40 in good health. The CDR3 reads CASSQPTEEKLFF. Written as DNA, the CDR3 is TGCGCCAGCAGCCAGCCGACAGAGGAAAAACTGTTTTTT.